This is a list of T cell receptor beta chains from one sample in a study of CD8+CD57+ T cells in acquired aplastic anemia. TCRdb re-derived calls from the reads in MiXCR, one entry per CDR3 protein. The data show roughly 150,000 distinct CDR3 sequences, just under 45% seen once. Material: sorted CD4+, CD8+, or CD8+CD57+ T cells (not recorded which) from PBMCs. The receptors originated from a human donor in good health. Both conserved end residues are part of each CDR3. Fields, in order: J gene, V gene, D gene, CDR3 length, clone size, CDR3 protein, CDR3 DNA. A D gene is named only where the DNA matches it firmly. Where a row states a size, it is once, few, many or the class of an expanded clone; other rows omit it.

J gene: TRBJ2-7
V gene: TRBV6-1
D gene: NA
CDR3 length: 12
clone size: many
CDR3 protein: CASRSQGYEQYF
CDR3 DNA: TGTGCCAGCAGGTCACAGGGATACGAGCAGTACTTC

J gene: TRBJ2-5
V gene: TRBV11-1
D gene: TRBD1
CDR3 length: 15
clone size: NA
CDR3 protein: CASSLEAGGQETQYF
CDR3 DNA: TGTGCCAGCAGCTTAGAGGCAGGGGGCCAAGAGACCCAGTACTTC

J gene: TRBJ1-2
V gene: TRBV5-6
D gene: NA
CDR3 length: 13
clone size: many
CDR3 protein: CASSETVNYGYTF
CDR3 DNA: TGTGCCAGCAGCGAGACTGTTAACTATGGCTACACCTTC

J gene: TRBJ2-7
V gene: TRBV5-4
D gene: NA
CDR3 length: 14
clone size: NA
CDR3 protein: CANSLAGPGYEQYF
CDR3 DNA: TGTGCCAACAGCTTGGCCGGGCCCGGGTACGAGCAATACTTC

J gene: TRBJ2-7
V gene: TRBV2
D gene: NA
CDR3 length: 12
clone size: once
CDR3 protein: CASRVQTYEQYF
CDR3 DNA: TGTGCCAGCAGGGTACAGACCTACGAGCAGTACTTC

J gene: TRBJ2-7
V gene: TRBV10-1
D gene: TRBD1
CDR3 length: 13
clone size: NA
CDR3 protein: CASRGDSSYEQYF
CDR3 DNA: TGCGCCAGCAGAGGGGACAGCAGCTACGAGCAGTACTTC

J gene: TRBJ1-1
V gene: TRBV5-1
D gene: NA
CDR3 length: 12
clone size: NA
CDR3 protein: CASSLRGSEAFF
CDR3 DNA: TGCGCCAGCAGTTTACGGGGCTCTGAAGCTTTCTTT

J gene: TRBJ1-6
V gene: TRBV6-1
D gene: NA
CDR3 length: 13
clone size: NA
CDR3 protein: CASVGGDNSPLHF
CDR3 DNA: TGTGCCAGCGTAGGGGGTGATAATTCACCCCTCCACTTT

J gene: TRBJ1-5
V gene: TRBV7-2
D gene: NA
CDR3 length: 13
clone size: NA
CDR3 protein: CASSFRPNQPQHF
CDR3 DNA: TGTGCCAGCAGCTTCCGGCCTAATCAGCCCCAGCATTTT

J gene: TRBJ2-5
V gene: TRBV12-3/TRBV12-4
D gene: NA
CDR3 length: 13
clone size: many
CDR3 protein: CASSLGNQETQYF
CDR3 DNA: TGTGCCAGCAGTTTAGGGAACCAAGAGACCCAGTACTTC

J gene: TRBJ2-1
V gene: TRBV20-1
D gene: NA
CDR3 length: 13
clone size: NA
CDR3 protein: CSAREGSDNQQFF
CDR3 DNA: TGCAGTGCTAGAGAGGGCAGCGACAATCAGCAGTTCTTC

J gene: TRBJ2-7
V gene: TRBV20-1
D gene: TRBD1
CDR3 length: 14
clone size: once
CDR3 protein: CSARDRGQLYEQYF
CDR3 DNA: TGCAGTGCTAGAGATCGGGGACAGCTCTACGAGCAGTACTTC

J gene: TRBJ1-1
V gene: TRBV11-3
D gene: NA
CDR3 length: 13
clone size: many
CDR3 protein: CASSFALNTEAFF
CDR3 DNA: TGTGCCAGCAGCTTTGCCCTGAACACTGAAGCTTTCTTT

J gene: TRBJ2-7
V gene: TRBV19
D gene: NA
CDR3 length: 13
clone size: NA
CDR3 protein: CASSIGQAYEQYF
CDR3 DNA: TGTGCCAGTAGTATTGGTCAGGCCTACGAGCAGTACTTC

J gene: TRBJ2-7
V gene: TRBV12-3/TRBV12-4
D gene: TRBD1
CDR3 length: 13
clone size: many
CDR3 protein: CASREQGAYEQYF
CDR3 DNA: TGTGCCAGCAGAGAACAGGGGGCCTACGAGCAGTACTTC

J gene: TRBJ2-5
V gene: TRBV7-3
D gene: NA
CDR3 length: 13
clone size: many
CDR3 protein: CASSLIREETQYF
CDR3 DNA: TGTGCCAGCAGCTTAATCAGGGAAGAGACCCAGTACTTC

J gene: TRBJ2-6
V gene: TRBV7-2
D gene: NA
CDR3 length: 15
clone size: NA
CDR3 protein: CASSFAGPGANVLTF
CDR3 DNA: TGTGCCAGCAGCTTCGCAGGCCCTGGGGCCAACGTCCTGACTTTC

J gene: TRBJ2-7
V gene: TRBV5-1
D gene: NA
CDR3 length: 16
clone size: many
CDR3 protein: CASGFGYSRQGYEQYF
CDR3 DNA: TGCGCCAGCGGGTTTGGGTACAGCCGGCAGGGTTACGAGCAGTACTTC

J gene: TRBJ2-1
V gene: TRBV2
D gene: NA
CDR3 length: 12
clone size: many
CDR3 protein: CASSPSYNEQFF
CDR3 DNA: TGTGCCAGCTCCCCCTCCTACAATGAGCAGTTCTTC

J gene: TRBJ1-1
V gene: TRBV7-6
D gene: NA
CDR3 length: 14
clone size: NA
CDR3 protein: CASSLSGLNTEAFF
CDR3 DNA: TGTGCCAGCAGCTTATCGGGGCTGAACACTGAAGCTTTCTTT

J gene: TRBJ1-2
V gene: TRBV11-2
D gene: TRBD1
CDR3 length: 13
clone size: NA
CDR3 protein: CASTQGVNYGYTF
CDR3 DNA: TGTGCCAGCACCCAGGGGGTGAACTATGGCTACACCTTC

J gene: TRBJ1-2
V gene: TRBV7-8
D gene: NA
CDR3 length: 14
clone size: NA
CDR3 protein: CASSSNRVDYGYTF
CDR3 DNA: TGTGCCAGCAGCTCAAACAGGGTTGACTATGGCTACACCTTC

J gene: TRBJ1-1
V gene: TRBV5-1
D gene: NA
CDR3 length: 16
clone size: NA
CDR3 protein: CASSLARDGENTEAFF
CDR3 DNA: TGCGCCAGCAGCTTGGCCAGGGACGGTGAGAACACTGAAGCTTTCTTT

J gene: TRBJ2-2
V gene: TRBV2
D gene: NA
CDR3 length: 16
clone size: NA
CDR3 protein: CASKDALGGGTGELFF
CDR3 DNA: TGTGCCAGCAAAGACGCCCTCGGGGGCGGAACCGGGGAGCTGTTTTTT

J gene: TRBJ2-1
V gene: TRBV5-8
D gene: NA
CDR3 length: 11
clone size: many
CDR3 protein: CASSPMNEQFF
CDR3 DNA: TGTGCCAGCAGCCCAATGAATGAGCAGTTCTTC

J gene: TRBJ2-5
V gene: TRBV19
D gene: TRBD2
CDR3 length: 16
clone size: NA
CDR3 protein: CASTKGKREGQETQYF
CDR3 DNA: TGTGCCAGTACTAAGGGGAAGCGGGAGGGCCAAGAGACCCAGTACTTC

J gene: TRBJ2-5
V gene: TRBV20-1
D gene: NA
CDR3 length: 15
clone size: few
CDR3 protein: CSAGLGGRDQETQYF
CDR3 DNA: TGCAGTGCGGGGCTCGGGGGCCGTGACCAAGAGACCCAGTACTTC

J gene: TRBJ2-1
V gene: TRBV7-6
D gene: TRBD1
CDR3 length: 13
clone size: NA
CDR3 protein: CASSPRGRLEQFF
CDR3 DNA: TGTGCCAGCAGCCCCAGGGGGCGGCTAGAGCAGTTCTTC